Each of the 28 T cell receptor beta chains below was sequenced from the same sample in a study of T-cell memory formation after mild COVID-19 (dated by TCRdb to the early 2020s). The protocol used for the library was 5' RACE. TCRdb names Illumina NovaSeq 6000 as the instrument used. TCRdb reran the public reads through fastp at Q25 and MiXCR, keeping productive beta chains. All rows with the same CDR3 protein become a single entry with the most common DNA and genes. Across this sample there are 350,000 to 550,000 distinct CDR3 sequences, with about a sixth seen only once. 20% to 25% of the sample is taken by the ten largest. Sequencing was performed on PBMCs or a T cell subset sorted from them (not recorded which). These receptors were obtained from a man between 18 and 29 years old who had mild COVID-19 (a few samples of this study predate the infection). The sample titles of this study are shuffled in the database, so cell type and time point are left out; the donor was told from shared clones.

The chain links TRBV20-1 to TRBJ2-7; 9 nucleotides agree with TRBD2. The CDR3 has 13 residues. V was clipped by 3 bases and J by 3 bases; unmatched bases: 3. Germline assignment: CDR1 DFQATT and CDR2 SNEGSKA (reference sequence). The CDR3 reads CSARTSGLYEQYF. CDR3 nucleotides: TGCAGTGCTAGGACTAGCGGCCTCTACGAGCAGTACTTC.

This clonotype was seen more than once but under ten times. The chain combines TRBV6-6 with TRBJ2-5, with D possibly matching TRBD2 (7 bases). Trimming pared 5 bases from V and 3 bases from J, leaving 16 bases between. This CDR3 is 15 amino acids long. The germline gives CDR1 MNHNY, CDR2 SVGAGI (reference sequence). For the CDR3, the DNA is TGTGCCAGCAGTAAGGGAGGGGCAGGGGAAGAGACCCAGTACTTC. This codes for CASSKGGAGEETQYF.

V is TRBV10-3 and J is TRBJ2-5; 7 bases line up with TRBD2. With V trimmed by 6 bases and J by 2 bases, 3 bases remained unmatched. The CDR3 has 13 amino acids. The germline V gene has CDR1 ENHRY and CDR2 SYGVKD. CDR3 region: CAIRGLEQETQYF. CDR3 DNA sequence: TGTGCCATCAGAGGACTAGAACAAGAGACCCAGTACTTC.

This clonotype was counted ten times or more. The CDR3 is CASTPLAHATNEKLFF. The CDR3 coding sequence is TGTGCCAGCACCCCGTTGGCCCATGCAACTAATGAAAAACTGTTTTTT. The chain is built from TRBV12-3 or TRBV12-4 and TRBJ1-4; D is uncertain. V was trimmed by 7 bases and J by 0 bases, leaving 15 bases between them. CDR3 length equals 16 residues.

The chain links TRBV7-8 to TRBJ2-3; TRBD2 matches at 10 bases. CDR1 is SGHVS and CDR2 is FQNEAQ in the germline V gene. Trimming at V came to 3 bases and at J to 4 bases, leaving 4 bases not matched to a gene. CDR3 size: 15 residues. The CDR3 nucleotides are TGTGCCAGCAGCTTCCTCGGACTAGCGGCAGATACGCAGTATTTT. The encoded protein is CASSFLGLAADTQYF.

The J gene is TRBJ1-5, the V gene TRBV20-1; D might be TRBD1 (5 bases). Per germline, CDR1 DFQATT and CDR2 SNEGSKA (reference sequence). The length of the CDR3 is 14 residues. Trimming pared 6 bases from V and 5 bases from J, leaving 17 bases between. The CDR3 loop is CSAPQSGGDQPQHF. The CDR3 bases are TGCAGTGCCCCACAATCCGGGGGGGATCAGCCCCAGCATTTT.

The chain couples TRBV7-2 to TRBJ2-2; a possible D gene is TRBD2 (7 bases). The CDR3 length is 16 residues. The V end lost 3 bases, the J end lost 5 bases, and 16 bases lay between the germline ends. Germline CDR1 and CDR2: SGHTA and FQGNSA. Here the CDR3 reads CASSFAGAPRTGELFF. The DNA of the CDR3 is TGTGCCAGCAGCTTCGCGGGGGCTCCAAGGACCGGGGAGCTGTTTTTT.

V usage is TRBV6-2 or TRBV6-3 and J usage is TRBJ2-2, with D unclear. Trimming cost V 4 bases and J 3 bases, with 9 bases left between them. CDR1 MNHEY and CDR2 SVGEGT come from the germline V gene. This CDR3 is built from 14 residues. This CDR3 is CASSSYLHTGELFF. The CDR3 nucleotides are TGTGCCAGCAGTTCGTACTTACACACCGGGGAGCTGTTTTTT.

This chain uses TRBV5-1 with TRBJ2-3; D not certain. V gave up 1 base and J gave up 0 bases, with 9 bases separating them. CDR1 is SGHRS, CDR2 YFSETQ, per germline. CDR3 size: 15 residues. CDR3 sequence (DNA): TGCGCCAGCAGCTTGTACGGGTTAAGCACAGATACGCAGTATTTT. It codes for CASSLYGLSTDTQYF.

V usage is TRBV6-5 and J usage is TRBJ1-3; TRBD1 might be the D (5 bases). Germline CDR1 reads MNHEY; CDR2 reads SVGAGI. This CDR3 contains 13 residues. V was clipped by 8 bases and J by 1 base, with 9 bases between them. CDR3: CASGRGSGNTIYF. CDR3 nucleotide sequence: TGTGCCAGCGGAAGGGGTTCTGGAAACACCATATATTTT.

The rearrangement joins TRBV4-2 to TRBJ2-7; D uncertain. Germline CDR1 is LGHNA and CDR2 is YNFKEQ. CDR3 length equals 12 residues. Between the trimmed V and J ends, which lost 4 bases and 3 bases, there was a span of 7 bases. CDR3 in amino acids: CASSRPNYEQYV. DNA for the CDR3: TGTGCCAGCAGCCGGCCGAACTACGAGCAGTACGTC.

This clonotype was detected only a few times. This chain connects TRBV7-2 to TRBJ2-7; no definite D call. Germline V gene data show CDR1 as SGHTA and CDR2 as FQGNSA. This CDR3 has 10 amino acids. Trimming left V 8 bases short and J 3 bases short, with 5 bases between. The CDR3 spells CASALYEQYV. The CDR3 region has the DNA TGTGCCAGCGCCCTCTACGAGCAGTACGTC.

This clonotype showed up just a few times. The chain couples TRBV30 to TRBJ1-6, with 9 bases fitting TRBD1. The germline CDR1 and CDR2 sequences are GTSNPN and SVGIG (reference sequence). V was clipped by 5 bases and J by 14 bases; unmatched bases: 10. The CDR3 is made up of 13 amino acids. This chain's CDR3 is CAWHRDRATTLHF. The CDR3 DNA reads TGTGCCTGGCACCGGGACAGGGCAACGACCCTCCACTTT.

The chain combines TRBV11-2 with TRBJ1-2; unclear D gene. Trimming pared 0 bases from V and 4 bases from J, leaving 9 bases between. The CDR3 covers 14 residues. Germline V gene sequence: CDR1 SGHAT, CDR2 FQNNGV. CDR3 loop: CASSLDTGFYGYTF. Written as DNA, the CDR3 is TGTGCCAGCAGCTTAGATACCGGATTCTATGGCTACACCTTC.

This clonotype has more than one count but fewer than ten. The chain links TRBV6-1 to TRBJ2-7; TRBD2 is a possible D gene (5 bases). V was trimmed by 7 bases and J by 3 bases, leaving 13 bases between them. Germline V gene lookup returns CDR1 MNHNS and CDR2 SASEGT. CDR3 length: 13 amino acids. The CDR3 loop reads CASTLGLLYEQYF. The DNA of the CDR3 is TGTGCCAGCACCCTCGGACTCCTCTACGAGCAGTACTTC.

This clonotype was found a few times. The V gene is TRBV15, the J gene TRBJ2-7, with D maybe TRBD2 (5 bases). This CDR3 contains 14 residues. V was pared by 8 bases and J by 0 bases, with 14 bases between. Germline V gene data show CDR1 as LNHNV and CDR2 as YYDKDF (reference sequence). The CDR3 spells CATQDAGSSYEQYF. In DNA form, the CDR3 reads TGTGCCACCCAAGACGCTGGGAGCTCCTACGAGCAGTACTTC.

There are a few counts of this clonotype. The chain employs TRBV20-1 and TRBJ2-3; D ambiguous. The V and J ends lost 3 bases and 2 bases respectively, with 9 bases between them. This CDR3 is 13 amino acids long. Germline V lookup: CDR1 DFQATT, CDR2 SNEGSKA (reference sequence). Here the CDR3 DNA reads TGCAGTGCTAGGTACACCCCCACAGATACGCAGTATTTT. It is translated as CSARYTPTDTQYF.

The chain couples TRBV7-2 to TRBJ2-1; the match to TRBD2 covers 8 bases. Germline V gene lookup returns CDR1 SGHTA and CDR2 FQGNSA. V was pared by 11 bases and J by 7 bases, with 7 bases of the junction left unmatched. CDR3 size: 12 residues. The CDR3 sequence is CACTSGQNEQFF. For the CDR3, the DNA is TGTGCCTGTACTAGCGGCCAAAATGAGCAGTTCTTC.

This chain joins TRBV20-1 and TRBJ2-5; maybe TRBD2 (6 bases). Germline CDR1 reads DFQATT; CDR2 reads SNEGSKA (reference sequence). Trimming removed 5 bases at V and 5 bases at J, with 15 bases between. This CDR3 has 13 amino acids. The CDR3 is CSAPTSGRETQYF. The CDR3 DNA sequence: TGCAGTGCTCCTACTTCGGGGAGGGAGACCCAGTACTTC.

The V call is TRBV7-3, the J call TRBJ2-1; 9 nucleotides align to TRBD2. The CDR3 loop spans 15 amino acids. Losses at the gene ends were 3 bases for V and 8 bases for J; bases not matched to a gene: 8. The germline V gene encodes CDR1 SGHTA and CDR2 FQGTGA. The CDR3 nucleotides read TGTGCCAGCAGCTTGGGCGGGGGGGCCCGCGATGAGCAGTTCTTC. It is translated as CASSLGGGARDEQFF.

This clonotype was seen a handful of times. The rearrangement uses TRBV7-9 and TRBJ2-7; D remains unclear. This CDR3 spans 14 amino acids. Looked up from germline, CDR1 is SEHNR and CDR2 is FQNEAQ (reference sequence). V lost 1 base to trimming and J lost 4 bases, with 11 bases between them. As DNA, the CDR3 is TGTGCCAGCAGCTTAGACGGCATGTTTTACGAGCAGTACGTC. Protein product: CASSLDGMFYEQYV.

The rearrangement uses TRBV20-1 and TRBJ1-4; the D is unclear. Germline assignment: CDR1 DFQATT and CDR2 SNEGSKA (reference sequence). Trimming stripped 7 bases from V and 3 bases from J, with 9 bases between. The CDR3 is 12 amino acids. The CDR3 DNA follows: TGCAGTGGGTGGGGAGCTAATGAAAAACTGTTTTTT. It encodes CSGWGANEKLFF.

This clonotype was seen a few times. The chain employs TRBV20-1 and TRBJ2-1, with D possibly matching TRBD1 (6 bases). V was cut by 6 bases and J by 7 bases, with 16 bases left in between. The CDR3 sequence is 13 residues long. Germline loops: CDR1 DFQATT, CDR2 SNEGSKA (reference sequence). CDR3 DNA: TGCAGTGCCTACCGACCAGGGGTTAATGAGCAGTTCTTC. Residues: CSAYRPGVNEQFF.

The V call is TRBV5-1, the J call TRBJ2-5; tentatively, D is TRBD1 (6 bases). The V end was cut by 4 bases, the J end by 5 bases, with 9 bases between. Germline V gene lookup returns CDR1 SGHRS and CDR2 YFSETQ. The CDR3 is 12 residues long. The CDR3 here is CASSRQGETQYF. DNA of the CDR3: TGCGCCAGCAGCCGGCAGGGGGAGACCCAGTACTTC. The variable domain in full, with the rest retrieved from reference TRBV5-1 and TRBJ2-5, is KAGVTQTPRYLIKTRGQQVTLSCSPISGHRSVSWYQQTPGQGLQFLFEYFSETQRNKGNFPGRFSGRQFSNSRSEMNVSTLELGDSALYLCASSRQGETQYFGPGTRLLVL.

The chain recombines TRBV5-1 with TRBJ2-1; 9 positions agree with TRBD2. The CDR3 has 16 residues. The germline V gene encodes CDR1 SGHRS and CDR2 YFSETQ. V shed 0 bases, J shed 3 bases, and the junction held 4 bases outside the gene matches. The CDR3 nucleotides read TGCGCCAGCAGCTTGGCGCTAGCGGGGTTCTACAATGAGCAGTTCTTC. The encoded protein is CASSLALAGFYNEQFF.

V is TRBV30 and J is TRBJ2-1, with D unclear. Germline CDR1 is GTSNPN and CDR2 is SVGIG (reference sequence). V lost 0 bases, J lost 9 bases, and 6 bases lay in between. The CDR3 is made up of 11 amino acids. CDR3: CAWSVFGEQFF. In nucleotides, the CDR3 is TGTGCCTGGAGTGTATTCGGTGAGCAGTTCTTC. Filled out from reference TRBV30 and TRBJ2-1, the complete variable domain reads SQTIHQWPATLVQPVGSPLSLECTVEGTSNPNLYWYRQAAGRGLQLLFYSVGIGQISSEVPQNLSASRPQDRQFILSSKKLLLSDSGFYLCAWSVFGEQFFGPGTRLTVL.

The sample holds a few counts of this clonotype. This chain connects TRBV5-1 to TRBJ2-1; 12 bases map to TRBD1. With 3 bases clipped from V and 8 bases from J, the junction kept 6 bases outside the gene matches. This CDR3 comprises 15 residues. Germline values: CDR1 SGHRS, CDR2 YFSETQ. The chain's CDR3 is CASSWWGQGADEQFF. Written as DNA, the CDR3 is TGCGCCAGCAGCTGGTGGGGACAGGGGGCTGATGAGCAGTTCTTC. Using reference TRBV5-1 and TRBJ2-1 for the parts outside the CDR3, the full variable domain is KAGVTQTPRYLIKTRGQQVTLSCSPISGHRSVSWYQQTPGQGLQFLFEYFSETQRNKGNFPGRFSGRQFSNSRSEMNVSTLELGDSALYLCASSWWGQGADEQFFGPGTRLTVL.

V and J are TRBV6-5 and TRBJ2-1; D perhaps matches TRBD2 (5 bases). The V end lost 0 bases, the J end lost 3 bases, and 12 bases lay between the germline ends. This CDR3 region has 16 residues. Germline CDR1 is MNHEY and CDR2 is SVGAGI. For the CDR3, the DNA is TGTGCCAGCAGTTACTCGAACGGGGTGGGCTACAATGAGCAGTTCTTC. It translates to CASSYSNGVGYNEQFF.